Listed here is a single T cell receptor (beta chain). This sample stems from a study of blood T cell repertoires in COVID-19. Study-level background: The origin of the acute and convalescent COVID-19 samples was the United States, Italy and Spain. Sample material is recorded as cDNA or gDNA derived from T cells, B-cell-depleted T cells, or PBMCs.

The CDR3 has 15 residues. Germline V lookup: CDR1 SGHAT, CDR2 FQNNGV. Trimming left V 1 base short and J 7 bases short, with 13 bases between. Authors' processing steps: Counts of nucleated cells, estimated from reference gene primer amplification, were obtained. Assay: immunoSEQ multiplex PCR; the TCRdb copy retains only in-frame clones and omits some. The V and J calls and clone size come from that table; D and trimming were worked out from the DNA. The data show approximately 12,000 clones, roughly four fifths seen once. The receptor comes from a woman aged 55-70 years with acute or convalescent COVID-19. This rearrangement joins TRBV11-2 to TRBJ1-4; D gene ambiguous. The material sequenced was peripheral blood. The CDR3 loop is CASSLGGGPSEKLFF. The DNA for the CDR3 is TGTGCCAGCAGCTTAGGGGGAGGCCCTAGTGAAAAACTGTTTTTT.